Below, 8 T cell receptor beta chains from the same sample are listed, as sequenced in a study of blood T cells in healthy people across ages. Primed by a sample-barcoded 5' primer and a J-beta primer mix, a second PCR proceeded for about 6 to 12 cycles. In TCRdb, the 5' RACE reads were re-called with MiXCR into one record per CDR3 protein. The sample lists around 800,000 distinct CDR3 sequences; about 53% were seen once. The sequenced material came from blood. The receptor source for this set is a man older than 75 in good health.

V usage is TRBV12-3 or TRBV12-4 and J usage is TRBJ1-5, with no clear D. The CDR3 totals 12 residues. V dropped 6 bases and J dropped 4 bases, with 7 bases sitting between them. For the CDR3, the DNA is TGTGCCAGCAGCGGAGATAATCAGCCCCAGCATTTT. Translation gives CASSGDNQPQHF.

The chain combines TRBV2 with TRBJ2-1; D is uncertain. The germline V gene has CDR1 SNHLY and CDR2 FYNNEI. This CDR3 has 12 amino acids. V was trimmed by 3 bases and J by 12 bases, leaving 12 bases between them. CDR3 residues: CASSDVPVGQFF. In DNA form, the CDR3 reads TGTGCCAGCAGTGATGTCCCAGTGGGGCAGTTCTTC.

In DNA, the CDR3 is TGTGCCAGCAGCCCTAACAGGGGCGGCTACGAGCAGTACTTC. It yields the protein CASSPNRGGYEQYF. V and J are TRBV5-4 and TRBJ2-5; 7 bases match TRBD1. The end of the DNA aligns better with TRBJ2-7, so the J call may be wrong. CDR1 SGHNT and CDR2 YYREEE come from the germline V gene (reference sequence). The CDR3 loop spans 14 amino acids.

This chain uses TRBV27 with TRBJ1-4; D is ambiguous. This CDR3 is 16 amino acids long. The germline CDR1 and CDR2 sequences are MNHEY and SMNVEV (reference sequence). With 5 bases removed from V and 0 bases from J, the gap between germline ends came to 13 bases. The CDR3 here is CASSLPLRATNEKLFF. As DNA, the CDR3 is TGTGCCAGCAGTCTCCCCCTCCGGGCAACTAATGAAAAACTGTTTTTT.

The rearrangement links TRBV5-1 to TRBJ2-2, with 9 bases lining up with TRBD1. CDR1 and CDR2 (germline): SGHRS, YFSETQ. Trimming took 4 bases from V and 3 from J; bases not matched to a gene: 4. The CDR3 loop spans 15 amino acids. Here the CDR3 reads CASSAGQGDTGELFF. CDR3 sequence (DNA): TGCGCCAGCAGCGCGGGACAGGGAGACACCGGGGAGCTGTTTTTT.

The V gene is TRBV29-1, the J gene TRBJ2-2; D possibly corresponds to TRBD2 (6 bases). Germline CDR1 SQVTM, CDR2 ANQGSEA. This CDR3 has 14 residues. V was trimmed by 1 base and J by 3 bases, leaving 9 bases between them. The CDR3, as DNA: TGCAGCGTTGAAGGGCGGGATCACACCGGGGAGCTGTTTTTT. Amino acids: CSVEGRDHTGELFF.

The V call is TRBV7-6, the J call TRBJ2-5, with D hard to call. This CDR3 has 14 amino acids. Germline-derived CDR1 and CDR2 are SGHVS and FNYEAQ. V dropped 2 bases and J dropped 0 bases, with 7 bases sitting between them. The CDR3 protein is CASSLYTNQETQYF. The CDR3 coding sequence is TGTGCCAGCAGCTTATATACGAACCAAGAGACCCAGTACTTC.

The V and J genes are TRBV5-1 and TRBJ2-7, with 7 bases lining up with TRBD2. CDR1 and CDR2 (germline): SGHRS, YFSETQ. Losses at the gene ends were 5 bases for V and 0 bases for J; bases not matched to a gene: 8. The CDR3 is 15 amino acids. Here the CDR3 DNA reads TGCGCCAGCAGGTACTTTAGCGGGCCCTCCTACGAGCAGTACTTC. Translating gives CASRYFSGPSYEQYF.